This T cell receptor beta chain comes out of a study of cytomegalovirus exposure and HLA in healthy donors (dated by TCRdb to 2015 to 2018). At the level of the whole study: According to an earlier analysis of a few hundred of the donors, about 179 million T cells yielded approximately 120 million unique TCR beta sequences and approximately 300 Gb of sequence data. On average, roughly 240,000 unique TCR beta nucleotide sequences were sequenced per donor among several hundred genotyped donors of the cohort, with 15% to 20% of those sequences being non-productive. Rather than drawing on any new phenotypic data, the later analysis identified candidate immune exposures from TCR beta sequences and the way those sequences occurred across donors. Using immunosequencing, the study profiled T cell repertoires from 550 to 750 subjects and related those repertoires to cytomegalovirus serostatus. An early release that covered roughly 600 HLA-typed donors contained 300 to 350 gigabases of sequencing data and about 84 million unique TCR sequences. Class I and class II HLA loci were covered by the typing at four-digit resolution. The study aimed to test whether signatures of past pathogen exposure could be identified by cataloging public T cell receptors. The number of typed donors differed by locus: about 620-640 for A, B, C, DRB1 and DQB1; approximately 540 for DQA1; 600 to 610 for DPA1; and 400 to 480 for DPB1. Every repertoire in the discovery cohort had been generated on one and the same sequencing platform. Roughly five DR-DQ haplotypes were handled as single units for association and clustering because linkage in the cohort was strong. To predict cytomegalovirus infection status, the study brought together high-throughput TCR immunosequencing, statistical association of individual TCRs with disease status, and machine learning. An earlier analysis of some 500 of the donors used high-throughput TCR beta sequencing to judge whether each TCR beta V gene segment behaved as functional or pseudogenic. In addition to the first cohort of around 670 subjects, a separate validation cohort of about 120 different subjects was used. A later analysis re-analyzed previously published TCR beta repertoires from 500 to 700 donors and added high-resolution HLA genotyping to study TCR occurrence patterns. Donor age, sex, ethnicity and CMV serostatus were compiled alongside the repertoire data. Among the approximately 400 genotyped donors, around 81% belonged to the genetic ancestry cluster associated with self-reported Caucasian donors. A later genetic analysis used genome-wide SNP genotypes for about 65% of the roughly 670 donors, treating that subset as a discovery cohort. What the study reported, not specific to this receptor: A cluster of highly shared sequence variants was judged likely to be a technical artifact of the sequencing pipeline. V-gene and J-gene trimming of TCR beta chains was associated with a missense DCLRE1C variant in a later genetic analysis, and the association was replicated in an independent cohort. A further reported finding was that TCR beta sequences accurately predicted the HLA-A and HLA-B alleles for most subjects in the first cohort. According to a later analysis, parvovirus B19, influenza, CMV and Epstein-Barr virus appeared linked to several top co-occurrence clusters. In vitro tests confirmed that a few of the cytomegalovirus-associated TCR beta chains recognize cytomegalovirus antigens. The cohort was sequenced for TCR beta chains only, and without alpha or paired-chain data the features that could be detected were limited. The study listed 170 or so TCR beta chains as associated with cytomegalovirus. HLA typing was unavailable for some donors at each locus, so association tests used only the typed subset. At a false discovery rate of 0.05, a later analysis linked some 18,000 TCR beta sequences to specific HLA alleles. Most TCR sequences were seen in very few donors, while some public TCRs were found in many individuals. The only immune exposure information available for the cohort was CMV serostatus. Because counts were too low, roughly 16 rarely observed V segments, including chromosome 9 orphons, were excluded from the earlier analysis of 587 of the donors. In a later analysis, TCR association rates were found to vary across HLA loci, with the most associated TCRs seen for DRB1 alleles and the fewest for HLA-C alleles. When HLA alleles, especially DR and DQ, strongly co-occurred, attributing TCR associations to individual alleles was difficult. Compared with the approximately 600-donor mean, donors in an Asian-associated ancestry cluster had fewer N-insertions in productive TCRs, according to a later genetic analysis. Correlated functional status among segregating V segments might be attributable to linkage disequilibrium, but an unknown experimental factor could not be ruled out. In a later analysis, HLA-associated TCR beta chains were found to be more clonally expanded and to have lower generation probabilities than equally common non-associated chains. Presence/absence analyses assumed roughly uniform sequencing depth across donors, an assumption that may not hold. According to a later analysis, most CMV-associated TCR beta chains appeared to be HLA-restricted, and the HLA associations seemed to be driven largely by CMV exposure. The authors suggested that the approach could potentially be generalized to other disease states and immunological phenotypes. An earlier analysis of approximately 590 of the donors showed that most TCR beta V segments appeared in productive rearrangements either about 87% or about 30% of the time, which broadly matched IMGT annotations. Cytomegalovirus status was reported to be diagnosed by the classifier with high specificity and sensitivity in both the original and validation cohorts. Some IMGT-functional V segments, including TRBV6-2 and TRBV6-3, could not be told apart with the 87-base-pair reads, so those segments were excluded.

Libraries were made using the immunoSEQ multiplex PCR assay. For the multiplex PCR, a mixture combining 60 forward primers for TCR Vbeta segments and 13 reverse primers for TCR Jbeta segments was used. Amplification of the CDR3 region of rearranged TCR beta genes was performed with a multiplex PCR assay on genomic DNA. Amplified TCR beta libraries were sequenced as 87-base-pair reads on the Illumina HiSeq System. The study's own analysis went as follows. A later analysis tallied 80 million to 95 million unique TCR beta chains across the roughly 610 repertoires, and around 10 million of those chains were shared by two or more donors. Raw reads were error-corrected and collapsed into unique sequences with a nearest-neighbor algorithm that merged closely related sequences to remove PCR and sequencing errors. CDR3 sequences were aligned to IMGT reference sequences to assign V, D and J gene segments. For a sequence to be retained, at least a six-nucleotide match to both a V gene segment and a J gene segment was required. Rearrangements were called productive when the CDR3 lacked stop codons and stayed in frame with V and J; all others were non-productive. Following IMGT convention, CDR3 was defined as the stretch from the second conserved V-encoded cysteine up to the conserved J-encoded phenylalanine. Sequences without an unambiguous match to a single V gene segment were excluded from the earlier analysis of a few hundred of the donors. In an earlier analysis of approximately 590 of the donors, a V segment was called functional when productive rearrangements were above 56.7%, and segregating when the standard deviation between donors exceeded 5%. To diagnose cytomegalovirus status from the catalog of TCR beta chain sequences, a statistical classification framework was built. In a later analysis, V and J genes were assigned by comparing TCR nucleotide sequences against IMGT/GENE-DB human TR gene sequences. In a later analysis, CDR3 sequences and most-parsimonious VDJ recombination scenarios were assigned using the TCRdist pipeline. In a later analysis, each TCR beta chain was defined by its CDR3 amino acid sequence together with its V-gene family, and reads without a unique V-gene family were excluded. To address suspected cross-contamination and a sequencing artifact, a later analysis removed approximately 600 highly shared, low-generation-probability nucleotide sequences. A later analysis calculated a clonal expansion index for each public chain from normalized within-repertoire ranks of inferred template counts. Generation probabilities in a later analysis came from a VDJ recombination model fitted to out-of-frame rearrangements, and those results were checked against IGoR. Hypergeometric tests were used in a later analysis to score TCR-TCR, TCR-HLA and TCR-CMV co-occurrence, with a repertoire-size bias correction applied to the TCR pairs. A later analysis estimated false discovery rates by permuting HLA or CMV assignments 20 times. In a later analysis, co-occurring TCRs were grouped using DBSCAN, with TCRdist sequence similarity added in when clustering inside HLA-allele-positive subsets. Repertoires with fewer than 30,000 or more than 120,000 public chains, plus five repertoires with anomalous nucleotide sharing, were excluded from co-occurrence clustering. As stored in TCRdb, this immuneACCESS dataset retains in-frame rearrangements with V and J assigned. A fraction of the clones does not appear; measured against another copy, unresolved V genes explain less than half of the discrepancy, and the remainder lacks a known reason. For V, J and clone size, that table is used; D and trimming come from the DNA. In this sample the table shows approximately 92,000 clones, over 70% of which occur a single time. Of the sample, roughly 1.2% falls within the top ten clones.

Remarks on this clone: The clone's antigen remains unknown. Qualities for individual bases were not recorded, and no much larger clone is one base off.

In total, just over 650 healthy bone marrow donors made up the cohort. Cohort members were all nominally healthy when sampled, although unrecorded immune exposures were likely present. The donor was CMV seropositive and belonged to the group of 250 to 300 seropositive cohort members. A peripheral blood sample was provided by each donor, and peripheral blood mononuclear cells were used for TCR beta sequencing. The Qiagen DNeasy Blood Extraction Kit was used to extract genomic DNA from the blood cell samples. The CDR3 sequence holds 14 residues, the cysteine and phenylalanine included. The DNA shown is the 42-base CDR3, in frame from base 1. V lost 3 bases and J lost 6 bases, and the count of bases not matched to a germline gene is 5. Looking up the germline V gene (reference sequence) yields CDR1 MNHNY and CDR2 SVGAGI.

The chain employs TRBV6-6 and TRBJ1-5; TRBD1 lines up with 7 middle nucleotides. This TCR derives from a girl aged 2-10 years in good health and CMV-seropositive. The specimen was PBMCs. The encoded CDR3 is CASSYTGEGQPQHF. Read as DNA, the sequence is TGTGCCAGCAGTTATACAGGGGAAGGTCAGCCCCAGCATTTT.